Here is one TCR beta chain with its context. V lost 2 bases to trimming and J lost 2 bases, with 11 bases between them. CDR1 MNHNY and CDR2 SVGAGI come from the germline V gene (reference sequence). CDR3 length: 15 amino acids. This entry is derived from a study of OX40 agonist ivuxolimab in advanced cancers. Profiled with immunoSEQ multiplex PCR; TCRdb holds only in-frame clones, not every one. This sample yields approximately 64,000 clones, of which 88% are seen a single time; 0.67% belongs to the top ten. Blood got drawn at baseline, again on cycle 4 day 1, and then on cycle 7 day 1. This sequence originates from an adult with an advanced solid tumor such as melanoma, head and neck, liver or kidney cancer. V gene TRBV6-6 combines with J gene TRBJ2-3; a possible D gene is TRBD2 (6 bases). The material was CD4+ or CD8+ T cells sorted from blood, obtained in a trial of the OX40 agonist ivuxolimab. The CDR3 protein is CASSYTGTPTDTQYF. In DNA form, the CDR3 reads TGTGCCAGCAGTTACACCGGGACTCCCACAGATACGCAGTATTTT.